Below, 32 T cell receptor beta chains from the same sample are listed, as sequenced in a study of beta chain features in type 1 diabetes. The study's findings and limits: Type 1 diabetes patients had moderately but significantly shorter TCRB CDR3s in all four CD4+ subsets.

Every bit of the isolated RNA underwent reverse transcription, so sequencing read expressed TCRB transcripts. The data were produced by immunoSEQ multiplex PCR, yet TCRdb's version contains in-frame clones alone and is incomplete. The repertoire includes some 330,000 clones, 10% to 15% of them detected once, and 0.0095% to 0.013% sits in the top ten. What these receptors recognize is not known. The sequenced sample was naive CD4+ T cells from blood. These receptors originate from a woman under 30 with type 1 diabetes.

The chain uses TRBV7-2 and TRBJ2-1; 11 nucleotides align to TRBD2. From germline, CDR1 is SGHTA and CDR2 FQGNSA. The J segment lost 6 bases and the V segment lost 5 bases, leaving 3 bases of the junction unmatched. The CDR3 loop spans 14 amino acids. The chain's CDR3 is CASSPSGGRNEQFF. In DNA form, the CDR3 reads TGTGCCAGCAGCCCTAGCGGGGGGCGCAATGAGCAGTTCTTC.

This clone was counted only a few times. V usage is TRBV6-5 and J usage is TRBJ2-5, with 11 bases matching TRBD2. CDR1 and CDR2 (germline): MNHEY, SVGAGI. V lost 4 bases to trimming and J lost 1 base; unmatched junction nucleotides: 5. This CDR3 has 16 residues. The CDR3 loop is CASSLGLAGGQETQYF. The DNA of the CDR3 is TGTGCCAGCAGTTTAGGTCTAGCGGGGGGCCAAGAGACCCAGTACTTC.

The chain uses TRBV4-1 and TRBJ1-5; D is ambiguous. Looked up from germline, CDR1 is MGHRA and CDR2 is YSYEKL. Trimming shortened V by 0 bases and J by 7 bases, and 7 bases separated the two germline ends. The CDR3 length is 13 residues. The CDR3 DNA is TGCGCCAGCAGCCAAGATTTCGGGCAGCCCCAGCATTTT. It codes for CASSQDFGQPQHF.

The CDR3 coding sequence is TGCGCCAGCAGCCAAGCATACGGGGGCTCTGGAAACACCATATATTTT. It encodes CASSQAYGGSGNTIYF. V is TRBV4-3 and J is TRBJ1-3; the D gene is possibly TRBD1 (5 bases). Germline V CDR1 and CDR2: LGHNA, YSLEER. The length of the CDR3 is 16 residues. V was cut by 1 base and J by 0 bases, with 10 bases left in between.

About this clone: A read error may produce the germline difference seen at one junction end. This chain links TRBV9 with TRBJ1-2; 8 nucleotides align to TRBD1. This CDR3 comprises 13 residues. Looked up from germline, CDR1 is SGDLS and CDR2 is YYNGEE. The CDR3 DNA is TGTGCCAGCAGCGTAATAGACCGGGACAGGCTCCTGTGG. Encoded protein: CASSVIDRDRLLW.

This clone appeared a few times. CDR3 amino acids: CASRPGRGEQYF. CDR3 nucleotides: TGTGCCAGCCGTCCGGGGAGGGGCGAGCAGTACTTC. The chain carries TRBV5-6 and TRBJ2-7; TRBD2 matches at 7 bases. Trimming at V came to 7 bases and at J to 6 bases, leaving 7 bases not matched to a gene. CDR3 length: 12 residues. Germline lookup yields CDR1 SGHDT and CDR2 YYEEEE.

The CDR3 spells CASSPQGAASGTGEQFF. CDR3 coding DNA: TGTGCCAGCAGCCCACAGGGGGCGGCTAGCGGGACGGGCGAGCAGTTCTTC. The rearrangement links TRBV7-2 to TRBJ2-1; D may match TRBD1 or TRBD2 (9 bases each). The length of the CDR3 is 17 residues. Trimming took 5 bases from V and 10 from J, leaving 27 bases between them. CDR1 and CDR2 from the germline V gene are SGHTA and FQGNSA.

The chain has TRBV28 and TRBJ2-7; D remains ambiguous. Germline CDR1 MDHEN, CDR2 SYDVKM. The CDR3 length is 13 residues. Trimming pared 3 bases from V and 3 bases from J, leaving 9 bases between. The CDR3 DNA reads TGTGCCAGCAGTTTTGGCGGTTTCTACGAGCAGTACTTC. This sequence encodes CASSFGGFYEQYF.

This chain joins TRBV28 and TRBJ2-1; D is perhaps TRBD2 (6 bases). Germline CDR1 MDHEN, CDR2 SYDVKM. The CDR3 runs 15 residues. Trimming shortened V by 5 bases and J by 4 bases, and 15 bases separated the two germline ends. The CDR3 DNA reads TGTGCCAGCAGTCCCCCGGGTAGCGGATACAATGAGCAGTTCTTC. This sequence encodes CASSPPGSGYNEQFF.

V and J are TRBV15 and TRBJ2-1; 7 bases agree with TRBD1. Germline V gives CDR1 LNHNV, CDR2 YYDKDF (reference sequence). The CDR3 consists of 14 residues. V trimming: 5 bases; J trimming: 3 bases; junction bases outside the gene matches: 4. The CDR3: CATSLRTGYNEQFF. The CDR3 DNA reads TGTGCCACCAGCCTTAGGACAGGCTACAATGAGCAGTTCTTC.

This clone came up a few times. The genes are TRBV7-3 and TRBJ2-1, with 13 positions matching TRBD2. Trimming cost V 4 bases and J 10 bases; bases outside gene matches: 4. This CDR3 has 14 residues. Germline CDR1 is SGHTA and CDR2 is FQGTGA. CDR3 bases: TGTGCCAGCAGCTGGACTAGCGGGAGAGGGGAGCAGTTCTTC. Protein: CASSWTSGRGEQFF.

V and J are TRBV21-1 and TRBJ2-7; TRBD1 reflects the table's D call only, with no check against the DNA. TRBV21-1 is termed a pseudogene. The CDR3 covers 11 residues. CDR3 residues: CARDRGCEQYF. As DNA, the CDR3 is TGTGCCAGGGACAGGGGTTGCGAGCAGTACTTC.

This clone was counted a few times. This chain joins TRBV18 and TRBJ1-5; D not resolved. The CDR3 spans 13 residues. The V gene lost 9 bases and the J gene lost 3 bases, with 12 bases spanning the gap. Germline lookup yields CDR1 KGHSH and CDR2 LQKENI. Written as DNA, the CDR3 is TGTGCCAGTTCTGACTTAAACAATCAGCCCCAGCATTTT. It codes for CASSDLNNQPQHF.

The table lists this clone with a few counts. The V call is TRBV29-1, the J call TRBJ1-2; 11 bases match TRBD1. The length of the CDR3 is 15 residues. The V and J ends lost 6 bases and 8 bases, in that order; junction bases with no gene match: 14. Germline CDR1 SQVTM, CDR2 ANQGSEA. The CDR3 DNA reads TGCAGCGTACATCGGACAGGGGGCGCCGGCGGGGGCTACACCTTC. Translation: CSVHRTGGAGGGYTF.

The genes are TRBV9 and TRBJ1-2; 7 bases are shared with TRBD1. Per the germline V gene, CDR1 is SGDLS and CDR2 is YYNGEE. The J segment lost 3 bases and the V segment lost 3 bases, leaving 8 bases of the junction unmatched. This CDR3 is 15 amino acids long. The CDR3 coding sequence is TGTGCCAGCAGCGCTTTGAAGGGGGCTCACTATGGCTACACCTTC. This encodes CASSALKGAHYGYTF.

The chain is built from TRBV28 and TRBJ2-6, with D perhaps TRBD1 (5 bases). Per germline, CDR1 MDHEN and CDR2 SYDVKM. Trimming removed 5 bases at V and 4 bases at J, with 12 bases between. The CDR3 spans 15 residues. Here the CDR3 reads CASSTTGTGANVLTF. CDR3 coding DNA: TGTGCCAGCAGTACCACAGGAACCGGGGCCAACGTCCTGACTTTC.

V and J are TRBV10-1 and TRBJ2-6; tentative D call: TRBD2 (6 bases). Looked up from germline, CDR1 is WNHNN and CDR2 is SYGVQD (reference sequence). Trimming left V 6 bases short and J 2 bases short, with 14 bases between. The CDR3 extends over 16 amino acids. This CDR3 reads CASSTGSTTGANVLTF. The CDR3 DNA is TGCGCCAGCAGCACCGGGAGCACCACTGGGGCCAACGTCCTGACTTTC.

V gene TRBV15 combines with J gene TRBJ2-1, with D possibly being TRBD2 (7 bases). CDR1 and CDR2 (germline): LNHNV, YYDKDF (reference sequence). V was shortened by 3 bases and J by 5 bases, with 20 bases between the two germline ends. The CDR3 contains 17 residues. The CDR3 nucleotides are TGTGCCACCAGCAGTCGCGCCCGGGGGGCCCCGAACAATGAGCAGTTCTTC. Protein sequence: CATSSRARGAPNNEQFF.

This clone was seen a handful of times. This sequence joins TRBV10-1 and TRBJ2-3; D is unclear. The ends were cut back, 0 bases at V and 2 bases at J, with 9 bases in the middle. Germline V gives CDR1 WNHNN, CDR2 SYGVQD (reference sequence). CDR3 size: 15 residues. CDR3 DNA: TGCGCCAGCAGTGAGTCCAGGCAGGCCACAGATACGCAGTATTTT. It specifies CASSESRQATDTQYF.

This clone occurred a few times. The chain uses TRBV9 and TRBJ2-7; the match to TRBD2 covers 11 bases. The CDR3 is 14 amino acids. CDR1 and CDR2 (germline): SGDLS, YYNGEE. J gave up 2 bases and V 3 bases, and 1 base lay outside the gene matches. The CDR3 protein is CASSASGGTYEQYF. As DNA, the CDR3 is TGTGCCAGCAGCGCTAGCGGGGGGACCTACGAGCAGTACTTC.

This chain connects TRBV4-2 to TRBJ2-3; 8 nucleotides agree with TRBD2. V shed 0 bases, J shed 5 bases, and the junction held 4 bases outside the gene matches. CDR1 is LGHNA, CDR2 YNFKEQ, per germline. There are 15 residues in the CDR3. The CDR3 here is CASSQDGRAQDTQYF. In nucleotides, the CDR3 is TGTGCCAGCAGCCAAGACGGGAGGGCCCAAGATACGCAGTATTTT.

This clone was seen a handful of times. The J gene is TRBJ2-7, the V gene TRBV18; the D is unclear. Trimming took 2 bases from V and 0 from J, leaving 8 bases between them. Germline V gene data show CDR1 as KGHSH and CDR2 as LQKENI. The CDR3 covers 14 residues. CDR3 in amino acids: CASSPMADSYEQYF. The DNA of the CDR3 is TGTGCCAGCTCACCAATGGCAGACTCCTACGAGCAGTACTTC.

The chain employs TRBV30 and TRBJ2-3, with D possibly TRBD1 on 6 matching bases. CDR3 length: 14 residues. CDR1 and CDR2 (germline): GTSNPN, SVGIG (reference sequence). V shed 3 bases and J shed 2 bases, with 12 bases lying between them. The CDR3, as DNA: TGTGCCTGGAGAAGGGGACACCTCACAGATACGCAGTATTTT. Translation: CAWRRGHLTDTQYF. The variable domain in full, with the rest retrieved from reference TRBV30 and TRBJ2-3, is SQTIHQWPATLVQPVGSPLSLECTVEGTSNPNLYWYRQAAGRGLQLLFYSVGIGQISSEVPQNLSASRPQDRQFILSSKKLLLSDSGFYLCAWRRGHLTDTQYFGPGTRLTVL.

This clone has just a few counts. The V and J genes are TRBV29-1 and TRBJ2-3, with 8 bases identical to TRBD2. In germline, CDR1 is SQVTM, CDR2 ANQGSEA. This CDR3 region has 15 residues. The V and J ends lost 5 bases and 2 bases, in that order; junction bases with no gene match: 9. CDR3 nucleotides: TGCAGCGTTATTGAGCGGGGGAGATCCACAGATACGCAGTATTTT. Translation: CSVIERGRSTDTQYF.

The CDR3 DNA reads as TGTGCCAGCAGCGTAGCGGTCGCGGGAGAAGCTTTCTTT. It yields the protein CASSVAVAGEAFF. The V gene is TRBV9, the J gene TRBJ1-1; D ambiguous. V shed 0 bases and J shed 8 bases, with 11 bases lying between them. Germline V gene data show CDR1 as SGDLS and CDR2 as YYNGEE. This CDR3 comprises 13 residues.

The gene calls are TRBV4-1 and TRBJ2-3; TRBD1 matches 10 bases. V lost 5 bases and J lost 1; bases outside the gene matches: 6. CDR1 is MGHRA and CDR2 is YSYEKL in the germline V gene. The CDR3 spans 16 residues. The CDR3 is CASSFPGQGRTDTQYF. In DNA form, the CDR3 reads TGCGCCAGCAGCTTCCCGGGACAGGGGCGCACAGATACGCAGTATTTT.

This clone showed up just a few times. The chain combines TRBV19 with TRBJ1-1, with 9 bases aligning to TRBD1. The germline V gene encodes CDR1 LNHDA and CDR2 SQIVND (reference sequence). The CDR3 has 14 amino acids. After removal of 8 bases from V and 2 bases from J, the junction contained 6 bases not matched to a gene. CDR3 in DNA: TGTGCCAGTGGAACAGGGGGCATAAACACTGAAGCTTTCTTT. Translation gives CASGTGGINTEAFF. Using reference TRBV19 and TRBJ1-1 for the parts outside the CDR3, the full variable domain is DGGITQSPKYLFRKEGQNVTLSCEQNLNHDAMYWYRQDPGQGLRLIYYSQIVNDFQKGDIAEGYSVSREKKESFPLTVTSAQKNPTAFYLCASGTGGINTEAFFGQGTRLTVV.

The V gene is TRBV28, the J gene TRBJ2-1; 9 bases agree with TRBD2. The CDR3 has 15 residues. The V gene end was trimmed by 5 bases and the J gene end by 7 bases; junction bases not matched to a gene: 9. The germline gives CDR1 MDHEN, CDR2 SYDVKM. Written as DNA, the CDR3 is TGTGCCAGCAGTGGTACCGGGACTAGCTTTAATGAGCAGTTCTTC. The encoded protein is CASSGTGTSFNEQFF.

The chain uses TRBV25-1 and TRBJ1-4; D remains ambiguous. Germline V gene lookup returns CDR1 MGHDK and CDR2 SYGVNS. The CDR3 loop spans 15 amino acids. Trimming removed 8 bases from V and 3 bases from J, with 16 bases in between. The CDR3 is CASAPRRASNEKLFF. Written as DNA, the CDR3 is TGTGCCAGCGCCCCGCGGAGGGCCTCTAATGAAAAACTGTTTTTT. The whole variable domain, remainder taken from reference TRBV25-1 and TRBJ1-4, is EADIYQTPRYLVIGTGKKITLECSQTMGHDKMYWYQQDPGMELHLIHYSYGVNSTEKGDLSSESTVSRIRTEHFPLTLESARPSHTSQYLCASAPRRASNEKLFFGSGTQLSVL.

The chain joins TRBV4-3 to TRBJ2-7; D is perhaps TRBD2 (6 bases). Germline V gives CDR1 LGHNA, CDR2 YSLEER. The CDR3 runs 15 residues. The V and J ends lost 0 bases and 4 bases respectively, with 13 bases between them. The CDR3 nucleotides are TGCGCCAGCAGCCAAGAGGTGAGAAGCGGGTACGAGCAGTACTTC. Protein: CASSQEVRSGYEQYF.

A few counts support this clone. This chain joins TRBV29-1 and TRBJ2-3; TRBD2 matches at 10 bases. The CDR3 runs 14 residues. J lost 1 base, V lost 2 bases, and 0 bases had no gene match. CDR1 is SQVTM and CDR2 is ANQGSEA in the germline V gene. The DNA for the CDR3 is TGCAGCGTTGAACTAGCGGGAGGCACAGATACGCAGTATTTT. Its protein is CSVELAGGTDTQYF.

In DNA, the CDR3 is TGTGCCAGTAGCGCGGGATCCTTCTACAATGAGCAGTTCTTC. This translates into CASSAGSFYNEQFF. The rearrangement joins TRBV19 to TRBJ2-1; tentatively, D is TRBD2 (6 bases). The ends were cut back, 6 bases at V and 3 bases at J, with 12 bases in the middle. Germline V CDR1 and CDR2: LNHDA, SQIVND (reference sequence). There are 14 residues in the CDR3.